The source of this T cell receptor (beta chain) is a study of cytomegalovirus exposure and HLA in healthy donors (dated by TCRdb to 2016 to 2017). Context from the whole study: An earlier analysis of a few hundred of the donors reported under 300 Gb of sequence data and around 110 million unique TCR beta sequences obtained from about 179 million T cells. Roughly 300 gigabases of sequencing data and around 85 million unique TCR sequences made up an early release that covered over 550 HLA-typed donors. Among the roughly 370 genotyped donors, more than 70% belonged to the genetic ancestry cluster associated with self-reported Caucasian donors. The study was designed to test whether signatures of past pathogen exposure could be identified by cataloging public T cell receptors. The study used immunosequencing to profile the T cell repertoires of some 600 subjects and linked those repertoires to cytomegalovirus serostatus. Along with the approximately 700-subject first cohort, a separate validation cohort of about 110 different subjects was used. High-throughput TCR immunosequencing, statistical association of individual TCRs with disease status, and machine learning were combined to predict cytomegalovirus infection status. A later analysis re-analyzed previously published TCR beta repertoires from 666 donors and added high-resolution HLA genotyping to study TCR occurrence patterns. Rather than using new phenotypic data, the later analysis identified candidate immune exposures from TCR beta sequences and from how often those sequences occurred across donors. An earlier analysis of 500 to 650 of the donors applied high-throughput TCR beta sequencing to assess whether each TCR beta V gene segment acted as functional or pseudogenic. Donor age, sex, ethnicity and CMV serostatus were collected together with the repertoire data. In a later genetic analysis, genome-wide SNP genotypes for about three fifths of the roughly 670 donors were used, and that subset was treated as a discovery cohort. Every discovery cohort repertoire had been produced on one sequencing platform. Both class I and class II loci were covered by HLA typing, at four-digit resolution. Typing coverage differed by locus: A, B, C, DRB1 and DQB1 were typed in about 620-640 donors, DQA1 in about 560, DPA1 in some 610, and DPB1 in 450 to 480. Because of strong linkage in the cohort, roughly five DR-DQ haplotypes were treated as single units for association and clustering. Among about 400 genotyped donors of the cohort, an average of approximately 240,000 unique TCR beta nucleotide sequences was sequenced per donor, of which about 20% were non-productive. Findings and caveats that apply to the study as a whole: In a later analysis, HLA-associated TCR beta chains showed more clonal expansion and lower generation probabilities than non-associated chains that were equally common. A group of highly shared sequence variants was considered likely to be a technical artifact of the sequencing pipeline. Because some donors lacked HLA typing at each locus, the association tests relied only on the typed subset. A total of 150 to 200 TCR beta chains were listed by the study as associated with cytomegalovirus. According to a later analysis, TCR association rates differed among HLA loci, with DRB1 alleles showing the most associated TCRs and HLA-C alleles showing the fewest. It was suggested by the authors that the approach could potentially be generalized to other disease states and immunological phenotypes. A later analysis found that most CMV-associated TCR beta chains appeared HLA-restricted, with HLA associations seemingly driven largely by CMV exposure. Linkage disequilibrium might explain the correlated functional status among segregating V segments, but an unknown experimental factor could not be ruled out. Compared with the 666-donor mean, donors in an Asian-associated ancestry cluster had fewer N-insertions in productive TCRs, according to a later genetic analysis. Cytomegalovirus status was reported to be diagnosed by the classifier with high specificity and sensitivity in both the original and validation cohorts. A later analysis associated around 16,000 TCR beta sequences with specific HLA alleles at a false discovery rate of 0.05. The only immune exposure information available for the cohort was CMV serostatus. Because counts were too low, approximately 15 rarely observed V segments, including chromosome 9 orphons, were excluded from the earlier analysis of around 640 of the donors. An association between a missense DCLRE1C variant and V-gene and J-gene trimming of TCR beta chains was found in a later genetic analysis and replicated in an independent cohort. Because the 87-base-pair reads could not distinguish some IMGT-functional V segments, including TRBV6-2 and TRBV6-3, those segments were excluded. The cohort was sequenced for TCR beta chains only, and without alpha or paired-chain data the features that could be detected were limited. In vitro tests confirmed that a few of the cytomegalovirus-associated TCR beta chains recognize cytomegalovirus antigens. Several of the top co-occurrence clusters appeared to be linked to parvovirus B19, influenza, CMV and Epstein-Barr virus, according to a later analysis. Strong co-occurrence of HLA alleles, especially DR and DQ, made assigning TCR associations to individual alleles difficult. Most TCR sequences were seen in very few donors, while some public TCRs were found in many individuals. A further reported finding was that TCR beta sequences accurately predicted the HLA-A and HLA-B alleles for most subjects in the first cohort. In an earlier analysis of a few hundred of the donors, most TCR beta V segments were observed in productive rearrangements about 90% or about 30% of the time, broadly matching IMGT annotations. Roughly uniform sequencing depth across donors was assumed in presence/absence analyses, although this assumption may not hold.

Receptor amplification or capture employed the immunoSEQ multiplex PCR assay. The multiplex PCR relied on a mix of 60 forward primers for TCR Vbeta segments and 13 reverse primers for TCR Jbeta segments. A multiplex PCR assay on genomic DNA amplified the CDR3 region of rearranged TCR beta genes. Amplified TCR beta libraries were sequenced as 87-base-pair reads on the Illumina HiSeq System. On the study's bioinformatics: A later analysis counted tens of millions of unique TCR beta chains across the 666 repertoires, and around 9.9 million of these chains were shared by at least two donors. Raw reads were error-corrected and collapsed into unique sequences by a nearest-neighbor algorithm in which closely related sequences were merged to remove PCR and sequencing errors. CDR3 sequences were aligned to IMGT reference sequences to assign V, D and J gene segments. For a sequence to be retained, at least a six-nucleotide match to both a V gene segment and a J gene segment was required. A rearrangement counted as productive if the CDR3 had no stop codons and remained in frame with V and J, and every other rearrangement counted as non-productive. CDR3 was defined according to IMGT convention as the region running from the second conserved V-encoded cysteine to the conserved J-encoded phenylalanine. In an earlier analysis of approximately 590 of the donors, sequences lacking an unambiguous match to a single V gene segment were excluded. An earlier analysis of a few hundred of the donors classified V segments as functional when productive rearrangements were above 56.7% and as segregating when the standard deviation between donors was above 5%. To diagnose cytomegalovirus status from the catalog of TCR beta chain sequences, a statistical classification framework was built. A later analysis assigned V and J genes by comparing TCR nucleotide sequences with IMGT/GENE-DB human TR gene sequences. In a later analysis, CDR3 sequences and most-parsimonious VDJ recombination scenarios were assigned using the TCRdist pipeline. A later analysis defined each TCR beta chain by its CDR3 amino acid sequence plus V-gene family, and excluded reads lacking a unique V-gene family. To address suspected cross-contamination and a sequencing artifact, a later analysis removed some 620 highly shared, low-generation-probability nucleotide sequences. For each public chain, a later analysis derived a clonal expansion index from normalized ranks of inferred template counts within each repertoire. Generation probabilities in a later analysis came from a VDJ recombination model fitted to out-of-frame rearrangements, and those results were checked against IGoR. In a later analysis, hypergeometric tests were used to score TCR-TCR, TCR-HLA and TCR-CMV co-occurrence, with a repertoire-size bias correction applied to TCR pairs. A later analysis estimated false discovery rates by permuting HLA or CMV assignments 20 times. In a later analysis, co-occurring TCRs were grouped using DBSCAN, with TCRdist sequence similarity added in when clustering inside HLA-allele-positive subsets. For co-occurrence clustering, repertoires with fewer than 30,000 or more than 120,000 public chains were excluded, along with four or five repertoires with anomalous nucleotide sharing. Imported from immuneACCESS, the table was reduced by TCRdb to in-frame sequences with V and J called. These copies leave out some clones; in studies compared against another copy, an unresolved V gene accounts for under half, and the cause of the remainder is not known. V and J calls and clone size are given by that table; D and trimming were obtained from the DNA. The sample table shows about 160,000 clones, and 80% to 90% are seen once. The ten largest account for approximately 1.9% of the sample.

The cohort was made up of around 720 healthy bone marrow donors. All cohort members were sampled while nominally healthy, although unrecorded immune exposures were likely present. The donor was CMV seronegative and was included in the group of under 450 seronegative cohort members. Each donor provided a peripheral blood sample, and peripheral blood mononuclear cells were used for TCR beta sequencing. Genomic DNA extraction from the blood cell samples was performed with the Qiagen DNeasy Blood Extraction Kit. This clone was picked up one time. Its antigen is not yet known. Per-nucleotide qualities are absent, and no much larger clonotype sits a single base away. The CDR3, cysteine through phenylalanine, is 15 amino acids long. Of the read, only the CDR3 DNA is kept; its 45 bases are in frame from base 1. CDR1 and CDR2 are read off the germline V gene as SGHTA and FQGTGA. V drops 5 bases and J drops 1 base, leaving 13 bases in between.

The sequencing sample was made of PBMCs. Recombination joined TRBV7-3 with TRBJ2-3, and the D gene may be TRBD1, 5 bases matching. The clonotype originates from a man aged 18 to 30 in good health and CMV-seronegative. For the CDR3, the sequence is CASSTRARGTDTQYF. The nucleotide sequence reads as follows: TGTGCCAGCAGCACAAGGGCCAGGGGCACAGATACGCAGTATTTT.